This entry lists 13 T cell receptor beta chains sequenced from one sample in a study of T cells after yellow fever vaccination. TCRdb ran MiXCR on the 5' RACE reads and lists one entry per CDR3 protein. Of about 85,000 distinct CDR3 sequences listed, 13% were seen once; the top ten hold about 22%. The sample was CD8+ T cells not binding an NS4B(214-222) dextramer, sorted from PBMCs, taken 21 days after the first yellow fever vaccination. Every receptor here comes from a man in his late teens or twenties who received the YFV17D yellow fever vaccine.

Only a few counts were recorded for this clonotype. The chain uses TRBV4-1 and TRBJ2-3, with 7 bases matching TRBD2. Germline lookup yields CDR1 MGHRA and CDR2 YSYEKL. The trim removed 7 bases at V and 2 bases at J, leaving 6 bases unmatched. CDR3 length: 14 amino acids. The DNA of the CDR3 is TGCGCCAGCAATCCAAGCGGGGACACAGATACGCAGTATTTT. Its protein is CASNPSGDTDTQYF.

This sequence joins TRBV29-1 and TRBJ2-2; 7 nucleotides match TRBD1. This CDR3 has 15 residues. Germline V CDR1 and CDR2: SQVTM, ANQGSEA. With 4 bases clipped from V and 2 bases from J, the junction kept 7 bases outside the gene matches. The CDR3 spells CSVGTDRLNTGELFF. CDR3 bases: TGCAGCGTTGGGACGGACAGGTTAAACACCGGGGAGCTGTTTTTT.

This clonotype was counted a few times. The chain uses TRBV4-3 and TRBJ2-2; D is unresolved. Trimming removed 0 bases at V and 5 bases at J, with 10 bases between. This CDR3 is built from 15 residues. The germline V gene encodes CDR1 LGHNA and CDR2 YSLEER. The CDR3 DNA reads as TGCGCCAGCAGCCAAGACGACTTATCTACCGGGGAGCTGTTTTTT. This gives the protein CASSQDDLSTGELFF.

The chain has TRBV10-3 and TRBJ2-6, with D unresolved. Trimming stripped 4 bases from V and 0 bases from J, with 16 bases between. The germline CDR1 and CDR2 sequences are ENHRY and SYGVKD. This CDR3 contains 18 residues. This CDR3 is CAISGEGLDLSGANVLTF. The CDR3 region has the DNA TGTGCCATCAGTGGCGAAGGGTTAGACCTCTCTGGGGCCAACGTCCTGACTTTC.

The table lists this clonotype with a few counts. CDR3 sequence: CASGTVNEQFF. CDR3 DNA: TGTGCCAGCGGGACGGTTAATGAGCAGTTCTTC. The V and J genes are TRBV7-2 and TRBJ2-1; D may match TRBD1 or TRBD2 (5 bases each). V was pared by 8 bases and J by 7 bases, with 9 bases between. There are 11 residues in the CDR3. Germline lookup yields CDR1 SGHTA and CDR2 FQGNSA.

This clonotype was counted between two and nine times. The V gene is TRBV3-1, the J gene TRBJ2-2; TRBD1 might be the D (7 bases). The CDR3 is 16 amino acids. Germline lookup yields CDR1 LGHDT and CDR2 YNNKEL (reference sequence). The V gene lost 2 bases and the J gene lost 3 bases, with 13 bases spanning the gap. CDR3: CASSQPGGGDTGELFF. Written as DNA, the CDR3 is TGTGCCAGCAGCCAACCTGGAGGGGGCGACACCGGGGAGCTGTTTTTT.

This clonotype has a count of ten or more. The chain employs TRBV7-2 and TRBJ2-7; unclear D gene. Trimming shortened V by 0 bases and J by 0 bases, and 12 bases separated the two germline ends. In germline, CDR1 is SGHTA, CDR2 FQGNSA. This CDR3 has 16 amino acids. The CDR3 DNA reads TGTGCCAGCAGCTTAGCGGATACTAACCCCTCCTACGAGCAGTACTTC. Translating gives CASSLADTNPSYEQYF.

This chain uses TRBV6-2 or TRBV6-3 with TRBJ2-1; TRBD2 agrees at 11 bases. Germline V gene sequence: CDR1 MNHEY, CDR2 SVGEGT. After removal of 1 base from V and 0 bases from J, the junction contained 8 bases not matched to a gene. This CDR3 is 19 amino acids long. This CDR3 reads CASSYYFASGGSSYNEQFF. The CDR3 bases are TGTGCCAGCAGTTACTATTTCGCTAGCGGGGGGAGCTCCTACAATGAGCAGTTCTTC.

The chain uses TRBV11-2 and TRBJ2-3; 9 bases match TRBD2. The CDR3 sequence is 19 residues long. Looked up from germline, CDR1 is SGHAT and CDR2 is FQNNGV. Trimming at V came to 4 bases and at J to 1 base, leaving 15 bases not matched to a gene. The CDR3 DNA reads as TGTGCCAGCAGCTCCCCCCCGAGGTGGCAGCGGGGGGGCACAGATACGCAGTATTTT. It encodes CASSSPPRWQRGGTDTQYF. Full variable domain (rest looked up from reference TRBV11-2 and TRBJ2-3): EAGVAQSPRYKIIEKRQSVAFWCNPISGHATLYWYQQILGQGPKLLIQFQNNGVVDDSQLPKDRFSAERLKGVDSTLKIQPAKLEDSAVYLCASSSPPRWQRGGTDTQYFGPGTRLTVL.

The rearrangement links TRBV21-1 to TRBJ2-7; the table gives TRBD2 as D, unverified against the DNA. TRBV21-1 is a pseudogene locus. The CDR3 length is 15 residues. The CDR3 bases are TGTGCCTATAACGCAGGGGAGGTCCTCTCCTACGAGCAGTACGTC. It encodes CAYNAGEVLSYEQYV.

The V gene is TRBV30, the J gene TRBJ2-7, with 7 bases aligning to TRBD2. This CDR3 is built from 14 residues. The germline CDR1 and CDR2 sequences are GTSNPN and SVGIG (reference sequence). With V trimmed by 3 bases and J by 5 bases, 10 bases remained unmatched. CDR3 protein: CAWSEDLAVNEQYF. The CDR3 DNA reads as TGTGCCTGGAGCGAGGACCTAGCGGTCAACGAGCAGTACTTC. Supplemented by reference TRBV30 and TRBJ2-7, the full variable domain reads SQTIHQWPATLVQPVGSPLSLECTVEGTSNPNLYWYRQAAGRGLQLLFYSVGIGQISSEVPQNLSASRPQDRQFILSSKKLLLSDSGFYLCAWSEDLAVNEQYFGPGTRLTVT.

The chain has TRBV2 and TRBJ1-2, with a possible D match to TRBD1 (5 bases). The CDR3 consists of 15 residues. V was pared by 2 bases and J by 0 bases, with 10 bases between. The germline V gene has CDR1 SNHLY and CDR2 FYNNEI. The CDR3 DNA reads TGTGCCAGCAGTGAAACATGGGGGGCTAACTATGGCTACACCTTC. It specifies CASSETWGANYGYTF.

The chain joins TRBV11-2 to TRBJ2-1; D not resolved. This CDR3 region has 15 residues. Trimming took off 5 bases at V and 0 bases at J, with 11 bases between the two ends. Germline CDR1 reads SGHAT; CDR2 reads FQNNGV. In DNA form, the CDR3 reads TGTGCCAGCAGCACCGGGTCTCCCTCCTACAATGAGCAGTTCTTC. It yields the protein CASSTGSPSYNEQFF.